The clone carrying this T cell receptor beta chain was seen only a few times. Its specificity is unknown. The data were taken from a study of T cell repertoires in aging, cancer and after chemotherapy. Looking at the study overall: Clear clonal overlap appeared across healthy donor samples taken over several months to years.

TCR beta rearrangements were amplified from peripheral blood genomic DNA. CDR1 and CDR2 (germline): DFQATT, SNEGSKA (reference sequence). V was cut by 7 bases and J by 5 bases, with 8 bases left in between. This CDR3 spans 10 amino acids. TRB rearrangements spanning V, D and J were amplified using mixed TRB-A/B primers. A single record per CDR3 protein comes from TCRdb applying MiXCR to the multiplex PCR reads. In the table there are approximately 13,000 distinct CDR3 sequences, 21% of which are singletons. Notes on the study in general: No conclusions about immunological memory after chemotherapy can be drawn from the repertoire data.

This clonotype originated in a human donor in good health. The material sequenced was blood. The genes are TRBV20-1 and TRBJ2-5; D unclear. As DNA, the CDR3 is TGCAGTGTAGGAAGGGAGACCCAGTACTTC. It specifies CSVGRETQYF.